The 32 T cell receptor beta chains reported below all come from one sample, sequenced in a study of T cell responses to AZD1222 COVID-19 vaccine (dated by TCRdb to the early 2020s). Library creation used the immunoSEQ multiplex PCR assay. This immuneACCESS table, as held by TCRdb, lists in-frame sequences with V and J called but not all clones. Of the missing ones, under half trace to an unresolved V gene in checked studies; the others have no known cause. This sample gives roughly 95,000 clones in total; roughly 90% of them show up just once. The ten most abundant clones make up approximately 2.8% of the sample. Taken with the paper, the label for time point translates to: baseline before first vaccination. The specimen was peripheral blood, collected on day 0 of AZD1222 vaccination. These receptors were collected from an adult in good health.

The chain combines TRBV7-8 with TRBJ2-7, with D hard to call. Germline CDR1 reads SGHVS; CDR2 reads FQNEAQ. Between the trimmed V and J ends, which lost 5 bases and 1 base, there was a span of 6 bases. The CDR3 length is 12 residues. The CDR3 DNA sequence: TGTGCCAGCAGCCTATCTTCCTACGAGCAGTACTTC. This codes for CASSLSSYEQYF.

The chain employs TRBV29-1 and TRBJ2-4, with 12 positions matching TRBD2. CDR1 SQVTM and CDR2 ANQGSEA come from the germline V gene. The CDR3 is 15 residues long. After removal of 6 bases from V and 8 bases from J, the junction contained 11 bases not matched to a gene. This chain's CDR3 is CSVCASLAGGDIQYF. CDR3 DNA: TGCAGCGTCTGCGCGTCGCTAGCGGGAGGGGACATTCAGTACTTC.

The rearrangement joins TRBV20-1 to TRBJ1-5; the D gene is possibly TRBD1 (6 bases). The CDR3 consists of 14 residues. Trimming left V 3 bases short and J 5 bases short, with 14 bases between. Germline V lookup: CDR1 DFQATT, CDR2 SNEGSKA (reference sequence). The CDR3 sequence is CSASQGRGDQPQHF. DNA of the CDR3: TGCAGTGCTAGTCAGGGTAGGGGGGATCAGCCCCAGCATTTT.

The chain combines TRBV2 with TRBJ2-5; TRBD1 agrees at 7 bases. Germline CDR1 and CDR2: SNHLY and FYNNEI. There are 15 residues in the CDR3. V trimming: 6 bases; J trimming: 3 bases; junction bases outside the gene matches: 10. The CDR3 here is CASRKTGVLKETQYF. The CDR3 coding sequence is TGTGCCAGCAGGAAAACAGGGGTTTTGAAAGAGACCCAGTACTTC.

The rearrangement joins TRBV3-1 (or the pseudogene TRBV3-2) to TRBJ1-2; 7 bases map to TRBD1. CDR1 and CDR2 from the germline V gene are LGHDT and YNNKEL (reference sequence). The V and J ends lost 4 bases and 4 bases, in that order; junction bases with no gene match: 12. This CDR3 comprises 16 residues. CDR3: CASSPNIRTGSYGYTF. The CDR3 DNA reads TGTGCCAGCAGCCCTAACATTAGGACAGGTTCCTATGGCTACACCTTC.

V is TRBV5-1 and J is TRBJ2-5; the D gene is possibly TRBD2 (6 bases). The germline V gene encodes CDR1 SGHRS and CDR2 YFSETQ. V lost 1 base and J 0 bases, leaving 7 bases between the germline ends. This CDR3 has 14 amino acids. Here the CDR3 reads CASSLRGNQETQYF. The CDR3 DNA follows: TGCGCCAGCAGCTTGCGGGGGAACCAAGAGACCCAGTACTTC. The entire variable domain, with the rest obtained from reference TRBV5-1 and TRBJ2-5, is as follows: KAGVTQTPRYLIKTRGQQVTLSCSPISGHRSVSWYQQTPGQGLQFLFEYFSETQRNKGNFPGRFSGRQFSNSRSEMNVSTLELGDSALYLCASSLRGNQETQYFGPGTRLLVL.

This clone appeared a single time. This chain uses TRBV6-5 with TRBJ1-2; D is uncertain. From germline, CDR1 is MNHEY and CDR2 SVGAGI. V was cut by 6 bases and J by 0 bases, with 11 bases left in between. The CDR3 contains 14 residues. Here the CDR3 reads CASSLDGSNYGYTF. Here the CDR3 DNA reads TGTGCCAGCAGCCTAGACGGATCTAACTATGGCTACACCTTC.

The rearrangement links TRBV4-1 to TRBJ2-3; the D is unclear. The ends were cut back, 0 bases at V and 2 bases at J, with 18 bases in the middle. The CDR3 covers 18 residues. CDR1 is MGHRA and CDR2 is YSYEKL in the germline V gene. As DNA, the CDR3 is TGCGCCAGCAGCCAAGAACCCTCGCGGAACCACCCCACAGATACGCAGTATTTT. It translates to CASSQEPSRNHPTDTQYF.

The chain has TRBV27 and TRBJ1-2; no clear D gene. The length of the CDR3 is 13 residues. V was trimmed by 4 bases and J by 7 bases, leaving 13 bases between them. Germline-derived CDR1 and CDR2 are MNHEY and SMNVEV (reference sequence). The CDR3 DNA reads TGTGCCAGCAGTTATGGGGTATACGGTGGCTACACCTTC. Residues: CASSYGVYGGYTF.

The gene calls are TRBV9 and TRBJ2-1; D might be TRBD1 (6 bases). The V gene's germline CDR1 is SGDLS and CDR2 YYNGEE. The CDR3 is 14 amino acids. V lost 0 bases and J 4 bases, leaving 8 bases between the germline ends. The CDR3 bases are TGTGCCAGCAGCGTAGCCCAGGGGTACAATGAGCAGTTCTTC. Translation: CASSVAQGYNEQFF.

The rearrangement uses TRBV5-4 and TRBJ1-6; 12 positions agree with TRBD1. This CDR3 comprises 18 residues. V dropped 2 bases and J dropped 5; count of bases not matched to a gene: 8. Germline CDR1 is SGHNT and CDR2 is YYREEE (reference sequence). The CDR3 is CASSLPGQGAANNSPLHF. The CDR3 DNA reads TGTGCCAGCAGCTTACCGGGACAGGGGGCCGCGAATAATTCACCCCTCCACTTT.

The chain links TRBV11-1 to TRBJ2-1; 9 bases are shared with TRBD2. Germline V lookup: CDR1 SGHAT, CDR2 FQDESV (reference sequence). After removal of 6 bases from V and 4 bases from J, the junction contained 7 bases not matched to a gene. This CDR3 has 15 amino acids. The CDR3 DNA sequence: TGTGCCAGCAGGGAACTAGCGGGCCCTTACAATGAGCAGTTCTTC. It is translated as CASRELAGPYNEQFF.

This clone came up a few times. CDR3 nucleotides: TGTGCCAGCAGTTTTAAAGGGACTAGCGGGATATACAATGAGCAGTTCTTC. It codes for CASSFKGTSGIYNEQFF. The chain joins TRBV27 to TRBJ2-1; 13 positions agree with TRBD2. V was pared by 3 bases and J by 4 bases, with 6 bases of the junction left unmatched. Germline CDR1 reads MNHEY; CDR2 reads SMNVEV (reference sequence). CDR3 size: 17 residues.

The table lists this clone with a few counts. The V call is TRBV6-4, the J call TRBJ2-3, with D hard to call. The CDR3 sequence is 14 residues long. Germline CDR1 MRHNA, CDR2 SNTAGT. Trimming stripped 0 bases from V and 1 base from J, with 5 bases between. Here the CDR3 reads CASSDSKGTDTQYF. CDR3 DNA: TGTGCCAGCAGTGACTCGAAGGGCACAGATACGCAGTATTTT.

This clone was counted between two and nine times. The rearrangement links TRBV18 to TRBJ2-3; 9 positions agree with TRBD2. Germline V gene sequence: CDR1 KGHSH, CDR2 LQKENI. V gave up 3 bases and J gave up 7 bases; unmatched junction bases: 8. The length of the CDR3 is 15 residues. The CDR3 DNA follows: TGTGCCAGCTCACCTCTAGCGGGACTTTGGTATACGCAGTATTTT. It specifies CASSPLAGLWYTQYF.

This rearrangement joins TRBV6-5 to TRBJ1-6; D gene uncertain. CDR1 is MNHEY and CDR2 is SVGAGI in the germline V gene. The CDR3 loop spans 14 amino acids. V shed 0 bases and J shed 13 bases, with 13 bases lying between them. For the CDR3, the DNA is TGTGCCAGCAGTTACTCCGTGGAGGTCTCTCCCCTCCACTTT. Its protein product is CASSYSVEVSPLHF.

The chain is built from TRBV5-1 and TRBJ1-6; 10 bases line up with TRBD1. The CDR3 totals 15 residues. Germline CDR1 is SGHRS and CDR2 is YFSETQ. With V trimmed by 3 bases and J by 10 bases, 7 bases remained unmatched. The CDR3 DNA reads TGCGCCAGCAGCTCTACCGGGACAGGGGTCTCACCCCTCCACTTT. Translating it yields CASSSTGTGVSPLHF.

This clone has just one count. The chain couples TRBV7-3 to TRBJ2-1; 8 nucleotides align to TRBD2. V lost 4 bases and J lost 4; bases outside the gene matches: 12. CDR1 and CDR2 (germline): SGHTA, FQGTGA. The CDR3 contains 17 residues. The CDR3 reads CASSSRPAGVGYNEQFF. CDR3 in DNA: TGTGCCAGCAGCTCCCGTCCAGCGGGAGTGGGGTACAATGAGCAGTTCTTC. Looking up the rest from reference TRBV7-3 and TRBJ2-1 gives the full variable domain: GAGVSQTPSNKVTEKGKYVELRCDPISGHTALYWYRQSLGQGPEFLIYFQGTGAADDSGLPNDRFFAVRPEGSVSTLKIQRTERGDSAVYLCASSSRPAGVGYNEQFFGPGTRLTVL.

The rearrangement uses TRBV4-2 and TRBJ2-3, with 11 positions matching TRBD2. The germline V gene encodes CDR1 LGHNA and CDR2 YNFKEQ. CDR3 length: 17 residues. The junction had 6 bases not matched to a gene; V was cut back by 0 bases and J by 4 bases. CDR3 sequence: CASSQDGTSGRADTQYF. The CDR3 bases are TGTGCCAGCAGCCAAGATGGAACTAGCGGGAGAGCAGATACGCAGTATTTT.

The chain links TRBV5-4 to TRBJ2-1; possibly TRBD2 for D (8 bases). The length of the CDR3 is 16 residues. Germline V gives CDR1 SGHNT, CDR2 YYREEE (reference sequence). The V end lost 6 bases, the J end lost 1 base, and 17 bases lay between the germline ends. The CDR3 DNA reads as TGTGCCAGCAATTCGGGAGGGGGCGTTTCCTACAATGAGCAGTTCTTC. Its translation: CASNSGGGVSYNEQFF.

The chain couples TRBV24-1 to TRBJ2-5; D call uncertain. Germline V gene sequence: CDR1 KGHDR, CDR2 SFDVKD. V was shortened by 3 bases and J by 8 bases, with 6 bases between the two germline ends. The CDR3 is made up of 11 amino acids. CDR3 nucleotides: TGTGCCACCAGTGATCCCATAACCCAGTACTTC. Its protein product is CATSDPITQYF.

CDR3 loop: CATKGGPGYTF. CDR3 coding DNA: TGTGCCACCAAAGGGGGCCCTGGCTACACCTTC. This chain connects TRBV6-5 to TRBJ1-2; 7 bases fit TRBD1. The length of the CDR3 is 11 residues. V shed 10 bases and J 7 bases; nucleotides not matched to a gene: 6. Germline loops: CDR1 MNHEY, CDR2 SVGAGI.

The gene calls are TRBV4-1 and TRBJ1-4; D is undetermined. The CDR3 is 15 amino acids. Germline loops: CDR1 MGHRA, CDR2 YSYEKL. Trimming stripped 0 bases from V and 3 bases from J, with 8 bases between. Here the CDR3 DNA reads TGCGCCAGCAGCCAAGATCGGGGTTCTAATGAAAAACTGTTTTTT. It translates to CASSQDRGSNEKLFF.

This rearrangement joins TRBV7-9 to TRBJ1-1; no clear D gene. There are 12 residues in the CDR3. Trimming pared 6 bases from V and 1 base from J, leaving 6 bases between. Per the germline V gene, CDR1 is SEHNR and CDR2 is FQNEAQ (reference sequence). This CDR3 is CASSPKNTEAFF. The CDR3 DNA follows: TGTGCCAGCAGTCCGAAGAACACTGAAGCTTTCTTT.

The rearrangement links TRBV5-1 to TRBJ2-5; 7 bases are a match to TRBD1. Looked up from germline, CDR1 is SGHRS and CDR2 is YFSETQ. The CDR3 loop spans 16 amino acids. V lost 0 bases to trimming and J lost 5 bases; unmatched junction nucleotides: 10. DNA of the CDR3: TGCGCCAGCAGCTTGGCAGTGACAGGGACAATGGAGACCCAGTACTTC. Translated, it gives CASSLAVTGTMETQYF.

The V and J genes are TRBV11-3 and TRBJ1-1; D not resolved. The CDR3 spans 11 residues. V was pared by 7 bases and J by 5 bases, with 8 bases between. Looked up from germline, CDR1 is SGHNT and CDR2 is YENEEA. The CDR3 DNA reads TGTGCCAGCATTCGCGGTACTGAAGCTTTCTTT. Translation gives CASIRGTEAFF.

This chain links TRBV18 with TRBJ2-3, with D unclear. The CDR3 is 14 residues long. CDR1 is KGHSH, CDR2 LQKENI, per germline. Trimming took 1 base from V and 2 from J, leaving 7 bases between them. CDR3 nucleotide sequence: TGTGCCAGCTCACCACTCACAAACACAGATACGCAGTATTTT. This encodes CASSPLTNTDTQYF.

The genes are TRBV9 and TRBJ2-5, with 9 positions matching TRBD1. Per the germline V gene, CDR1 is SGDLS and CDR2 is YYNGEE. The CDR3 runs to 15 residues. V lost 0 bases and J lost 4; bases outside the gene matches: 4. CDR3 sequence (DNA): TGTGCCAGCAGCGTAGGGGACAGGGTAGGAGAGACCCAGTACTTC. It translates to CASSVGDRVGETQYF.

This clone showed up just a few times. V and J are TRBV27 and TRBJ2-7; 9 bases line up with TRBD2. From germline, CDR1 is MNHEY and CDR2 SMNVEV (reference sequence). V lost 3 bases, J lost 1 base, and 4 bases stayed unmatched. This CDR3 has 15 residues. CDR3 bases: TGTGCCAGCAGTTTTCGCGGGGGGGGATCCTACGAGCAGTACTTC. Encoded protein: CASSFRGGGSYEQYF.

The V call is TRBV28, the J call TRBJ2-1; D is ambiguous. Germline V lookup: CDR1 MDHEN, CDR2 SYDVKM. This CDR3 spans 11 amino acids. Between the trimmed V and J ends, which lost 3 bases and 9 bases, there was a span of 6 bases. CDR3 sequence (DNA): TGTGCCAGCAGTTTCGGTAGTGAGCAGTTCTTC. It yields the protein CASSFGSEQFF.

The rearrangement joins TRBV6-5 to TRBJ1-1, with D hard to call. This CDR3 contains 11 residues. V was clipped by 7 bases and J by 6 bases, with 9 bases between them. CDR1 and CDR2 (germline): MNHEY, SVGAGI. The CDR3 spells CASKAGPEAFF. In nucleotides, the CDR3 is TGTGCCAGCAAGGCCGGGCCTGAAGCTTTCTTT.

This chain connects TRBV11-2 to TRBJ2-7, with 11 positions matching TRBD2. Trimming cost V 3 bases and J 2 bases; bases outside gene matches: 0. This CDR3 has 14 amino acids. Germline V gene sequence: CDR1 SGHAT, CDR2 FQNNGV. The CDR3 is CASSFSGRAYEQYF. In nucleotides, the CDR3 is TGTGCCAGCAGCTTTAGCGGGAGGGCCTACGAGCAGTACTTC.